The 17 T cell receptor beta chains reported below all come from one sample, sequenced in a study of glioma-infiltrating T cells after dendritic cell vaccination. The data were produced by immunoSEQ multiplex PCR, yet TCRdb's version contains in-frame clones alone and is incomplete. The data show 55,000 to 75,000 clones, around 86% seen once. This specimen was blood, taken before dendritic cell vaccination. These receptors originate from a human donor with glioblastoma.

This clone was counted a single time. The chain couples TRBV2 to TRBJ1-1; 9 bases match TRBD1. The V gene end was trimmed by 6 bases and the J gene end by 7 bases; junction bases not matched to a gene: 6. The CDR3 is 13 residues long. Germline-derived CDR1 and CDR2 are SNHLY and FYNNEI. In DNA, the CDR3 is TGTGCCAGCAGCGAACAGGGGGCAGGTGAAGCTTTCTTT. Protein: CASSEQGAGEAFF.

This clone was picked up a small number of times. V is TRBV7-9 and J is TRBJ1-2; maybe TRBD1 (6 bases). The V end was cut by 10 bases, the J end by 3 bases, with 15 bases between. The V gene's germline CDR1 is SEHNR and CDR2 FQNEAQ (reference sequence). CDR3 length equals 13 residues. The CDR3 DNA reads TGTGCCACGCTAAAGGGGGTTGACTATGGCTACACCTTC. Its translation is CATLKGVDYGYTF.

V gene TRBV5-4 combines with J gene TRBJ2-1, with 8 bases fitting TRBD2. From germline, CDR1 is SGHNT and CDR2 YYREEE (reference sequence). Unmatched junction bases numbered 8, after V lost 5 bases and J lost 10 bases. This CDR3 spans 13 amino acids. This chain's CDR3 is CASRPGGLREQFF. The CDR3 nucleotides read TGTGCCAGCAGACCGGGGGGGCTGCGGGAGCAGTTCTTC.

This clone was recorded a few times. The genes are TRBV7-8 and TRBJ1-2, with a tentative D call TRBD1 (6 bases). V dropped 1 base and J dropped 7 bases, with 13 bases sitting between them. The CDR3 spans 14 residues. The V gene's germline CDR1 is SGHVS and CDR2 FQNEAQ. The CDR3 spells CASSLVGQGFGYTF. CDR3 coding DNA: TGTGCCAGCAGCTTAGTAGGTCAGGGGTTTGGCTACACCTTC.

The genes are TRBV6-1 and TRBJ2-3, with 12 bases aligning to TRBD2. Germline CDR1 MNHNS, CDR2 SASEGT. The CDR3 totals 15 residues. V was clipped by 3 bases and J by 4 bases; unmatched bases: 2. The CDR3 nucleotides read TGTGCCAGCAGTGAGACTAGCGGGGGCCCAGATACGCAGTATTTT. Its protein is CASSETSGGPDTQYF.

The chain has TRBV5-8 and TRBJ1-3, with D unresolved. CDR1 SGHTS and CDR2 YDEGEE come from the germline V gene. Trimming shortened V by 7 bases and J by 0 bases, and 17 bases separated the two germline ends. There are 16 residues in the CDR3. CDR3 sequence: CASYGLPGFSGNTIYF. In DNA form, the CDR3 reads TGTGCCAGCTACGGTCTGCCGGGATTCTCTGGAAACACCATATATTTT.

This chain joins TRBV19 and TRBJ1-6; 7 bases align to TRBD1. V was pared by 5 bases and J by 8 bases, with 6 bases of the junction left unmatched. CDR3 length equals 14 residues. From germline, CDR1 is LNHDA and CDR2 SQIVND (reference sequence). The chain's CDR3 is CASSSTGFDSPLHF. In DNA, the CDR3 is TGTGCCAGTAGTTCGACAGGGTTCGATTCACCCCTCCACTTT.

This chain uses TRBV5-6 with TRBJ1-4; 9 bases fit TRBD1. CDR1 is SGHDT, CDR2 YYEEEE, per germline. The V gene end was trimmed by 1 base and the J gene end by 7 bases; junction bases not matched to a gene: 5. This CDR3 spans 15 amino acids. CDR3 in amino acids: CASSLLGQGTEKLFF. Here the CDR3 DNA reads TGTGCCAGCAGCTTGCTAGGACAGGGGACTGAAAAACTGTTTTTT. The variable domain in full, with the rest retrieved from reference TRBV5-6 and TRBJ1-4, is DAGVTQSPTHLIKTRGQQVTLRCSPKSGHDTVSWYQQALGQGPQFIFQYYEEEERQRGNFPDRFSGHQFPNYSSELNVNALLLGDSALYLCASSLLGQGTEKLFFGSGTQLSVL.

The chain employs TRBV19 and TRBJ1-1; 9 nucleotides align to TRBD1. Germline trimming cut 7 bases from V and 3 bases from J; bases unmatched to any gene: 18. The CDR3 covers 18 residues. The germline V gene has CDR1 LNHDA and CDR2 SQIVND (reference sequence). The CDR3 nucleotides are TGTGCCAGTACCTCCCTCGGGACAGGACAGGGGAAAGACACTGAAGCTTTCTTT. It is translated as CASTSLGTGQGKDTEAFF.

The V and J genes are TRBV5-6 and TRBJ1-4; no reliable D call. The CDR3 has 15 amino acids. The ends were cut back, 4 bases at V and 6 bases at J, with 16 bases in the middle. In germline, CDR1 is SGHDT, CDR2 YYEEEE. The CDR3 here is CASSQLVFGDEKLFF. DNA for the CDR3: TGTGCCAGCAGCCAACTTGTTTTCGGGGATGAAAAACTGTTTTTT.

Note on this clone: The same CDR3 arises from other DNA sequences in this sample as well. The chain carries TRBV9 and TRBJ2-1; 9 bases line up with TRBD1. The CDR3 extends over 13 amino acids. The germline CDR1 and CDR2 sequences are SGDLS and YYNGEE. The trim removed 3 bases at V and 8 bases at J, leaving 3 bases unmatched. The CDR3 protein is CASSGRTGDEQFF. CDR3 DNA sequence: TGTGCCAGCAGCGGCAGGACAGGGGATGAGCAGTTCTTC.

CDR3 protein: CASSVMAGGVFEQFF. CDR3 DNA: TGTGCCAGCAGCGTAATGGCAGGAGGGGTATTTGAGCAGTTCTTC. The gene calls are TRBV9 and TRBJ2-1, with D possibly being TRBD2 (6 bases). V lost 1 base, J lost 9 bases, and 17 bases lay in between. The CDR3 length is 15 residues. The germline CDR1 and CDR2 sequences are SGDLS and YYNGEE.

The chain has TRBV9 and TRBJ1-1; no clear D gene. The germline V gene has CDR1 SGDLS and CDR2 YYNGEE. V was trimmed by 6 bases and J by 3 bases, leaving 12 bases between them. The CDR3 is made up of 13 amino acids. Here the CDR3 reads CASNKGRDTEAFF. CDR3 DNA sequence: TGTGCCAGCAATAAAGGTCGGGACACTGAAGCTTTCTTT.

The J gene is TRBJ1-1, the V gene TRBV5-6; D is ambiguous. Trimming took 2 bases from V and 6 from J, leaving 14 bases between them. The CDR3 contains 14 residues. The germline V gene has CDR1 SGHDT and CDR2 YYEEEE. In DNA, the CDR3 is TGTGCCAGCAGCTTCGGTTCTCCCCGCCCTGAAGCTTTCTTT. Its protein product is CASSFGSPRPEAFF. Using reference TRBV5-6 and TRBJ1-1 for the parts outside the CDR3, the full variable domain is DAGVTQSPTHLIKTRGQQVTLRCSPKSGHDTVSWYQQALGQGPQFIFQYYEEEERQRGNFPDRFSGHQFPNYSSELNVNALLLGDSALYLCASSFGSPRPEAFFGQGTRLTVV.

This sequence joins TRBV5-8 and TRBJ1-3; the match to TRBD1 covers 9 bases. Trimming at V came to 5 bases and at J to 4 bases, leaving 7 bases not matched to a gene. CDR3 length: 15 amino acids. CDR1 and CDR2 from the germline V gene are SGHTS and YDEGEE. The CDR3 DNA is TGTGCCAGCAGACGCGCCGGGACAGGGGGAAACACCATATATTTT. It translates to CASRRAGTGGNTIYF.

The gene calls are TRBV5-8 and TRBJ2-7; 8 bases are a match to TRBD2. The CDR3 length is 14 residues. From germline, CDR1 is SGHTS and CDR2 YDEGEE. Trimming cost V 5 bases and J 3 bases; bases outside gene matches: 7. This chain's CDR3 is CASSRPGGFYEQYF. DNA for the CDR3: TGTGCCAGCAGTCGACCGGGAGGGTTCTACGAGCAGTACTTC.

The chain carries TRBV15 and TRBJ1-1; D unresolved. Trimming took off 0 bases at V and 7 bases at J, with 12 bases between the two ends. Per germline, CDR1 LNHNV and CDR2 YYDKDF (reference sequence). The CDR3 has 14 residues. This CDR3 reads CATSRDHSSFEAFF. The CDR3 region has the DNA TGTGCCACCAGCAGAGATCATAGTAGCTTTGAAGCTTTCTTT.